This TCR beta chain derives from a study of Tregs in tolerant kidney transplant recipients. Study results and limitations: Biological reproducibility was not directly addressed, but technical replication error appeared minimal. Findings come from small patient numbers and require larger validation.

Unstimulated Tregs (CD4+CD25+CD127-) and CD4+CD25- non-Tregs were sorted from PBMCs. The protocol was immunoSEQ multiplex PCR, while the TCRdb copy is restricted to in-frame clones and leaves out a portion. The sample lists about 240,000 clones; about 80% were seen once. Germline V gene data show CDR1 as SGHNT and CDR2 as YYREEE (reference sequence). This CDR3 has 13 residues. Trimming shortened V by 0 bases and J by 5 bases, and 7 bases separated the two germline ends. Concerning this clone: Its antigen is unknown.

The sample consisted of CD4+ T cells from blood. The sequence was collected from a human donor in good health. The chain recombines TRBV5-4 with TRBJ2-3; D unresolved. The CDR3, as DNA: TGTGCCAGCAGCTTGGATGCCGAAGATACGCAGTATTTT. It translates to CASSLDAEDTQYF.